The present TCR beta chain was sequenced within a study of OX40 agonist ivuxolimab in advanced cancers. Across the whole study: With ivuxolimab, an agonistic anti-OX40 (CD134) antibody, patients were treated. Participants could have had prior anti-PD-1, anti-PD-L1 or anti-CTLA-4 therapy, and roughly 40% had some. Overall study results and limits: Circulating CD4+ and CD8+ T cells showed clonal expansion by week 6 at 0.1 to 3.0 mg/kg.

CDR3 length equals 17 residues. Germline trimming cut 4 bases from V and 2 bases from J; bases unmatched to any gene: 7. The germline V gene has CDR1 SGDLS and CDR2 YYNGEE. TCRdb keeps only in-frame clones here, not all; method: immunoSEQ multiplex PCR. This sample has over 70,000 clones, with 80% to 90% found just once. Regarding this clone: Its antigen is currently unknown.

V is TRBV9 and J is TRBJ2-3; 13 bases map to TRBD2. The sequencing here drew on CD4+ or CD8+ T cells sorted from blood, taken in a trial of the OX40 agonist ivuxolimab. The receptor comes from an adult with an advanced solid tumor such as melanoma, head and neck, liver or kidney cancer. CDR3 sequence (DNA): TGTGCCAGCAGCCCTAGACTAGCGGGAGGAATCACAGATACGCAGTATTTT. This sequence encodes CASSPRLAGGITDTQYF.